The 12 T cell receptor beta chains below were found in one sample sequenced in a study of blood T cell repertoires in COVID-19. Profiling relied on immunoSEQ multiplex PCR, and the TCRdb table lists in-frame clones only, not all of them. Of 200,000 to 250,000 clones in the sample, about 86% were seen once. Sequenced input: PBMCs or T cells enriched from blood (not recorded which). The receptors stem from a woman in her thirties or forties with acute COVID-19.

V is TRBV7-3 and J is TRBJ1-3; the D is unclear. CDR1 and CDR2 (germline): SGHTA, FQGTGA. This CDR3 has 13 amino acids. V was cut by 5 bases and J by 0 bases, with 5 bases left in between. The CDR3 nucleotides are TGTGCCAGCAGCCTTAACTCTGGAAACACCATATATTTT. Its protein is CASSLNSGNTIYF. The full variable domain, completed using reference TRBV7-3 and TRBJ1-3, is GAGVSQTPSNKVTEKGKYVELRCDPISGHTALYWYRQSLGQGPEFLIYFQGTGAADDSGLPNDRFFAVRPEGSVSTLKIQRTERGDSAVYLCASSLNSGNTIYFGEGSWLTVV.

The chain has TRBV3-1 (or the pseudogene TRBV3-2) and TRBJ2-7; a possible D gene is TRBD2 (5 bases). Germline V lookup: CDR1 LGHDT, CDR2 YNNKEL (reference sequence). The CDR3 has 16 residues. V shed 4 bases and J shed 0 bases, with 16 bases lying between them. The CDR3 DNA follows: TGTGCCAGCAGCCCATGGAGCGGTGCTAGCTCCTACGAGCAGTACTTC. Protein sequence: CASSPWSGASSYEQYF.

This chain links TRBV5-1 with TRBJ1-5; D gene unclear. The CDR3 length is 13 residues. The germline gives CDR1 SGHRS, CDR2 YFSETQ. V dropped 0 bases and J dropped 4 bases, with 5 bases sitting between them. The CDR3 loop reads CASSLAGNQPQHF. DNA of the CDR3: TGCGCCAGCAGCTTGGCGGGGAATCAGCCCCAGCATTTT. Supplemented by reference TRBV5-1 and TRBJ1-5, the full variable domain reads KAGVTQTPRYLIKTRGQQVTLSCSPISGHRSVSWYQQTPGQGLQFLFEYFSETQRNKGNFPGRFSGRQFSNSRSEMNVSTLELGDSALYLCASSLAGNQPQHFGDGTRLSIL.

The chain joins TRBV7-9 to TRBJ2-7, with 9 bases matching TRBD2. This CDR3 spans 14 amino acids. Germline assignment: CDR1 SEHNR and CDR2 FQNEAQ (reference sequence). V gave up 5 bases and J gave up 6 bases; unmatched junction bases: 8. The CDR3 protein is CASSPEGLAVEQYF. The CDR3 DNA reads TGTGCCAGCAGCCCGGAGGGACTAGCAGTCGAGCAGTACTTC. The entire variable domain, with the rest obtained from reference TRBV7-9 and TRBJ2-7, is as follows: DTGVSQNPRHKITKRGQNVTFRCDPISEHNRLYWYRQTLGQGPEFLTYFQNEAQLEKSRLLSDRFSAERPKGSFSTLEIQRTEQGDSAMYLCASSPEGLAVEQYFGPGTRLTVT.

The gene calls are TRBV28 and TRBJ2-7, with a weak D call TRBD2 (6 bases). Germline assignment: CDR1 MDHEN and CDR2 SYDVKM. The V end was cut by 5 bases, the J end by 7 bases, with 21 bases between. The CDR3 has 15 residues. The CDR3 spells CASSPTLGLNAEQYF. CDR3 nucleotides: TGTGCCAGCAGTCCGACTCTGGGACTCAACGCGGAGCAGTACTTC.

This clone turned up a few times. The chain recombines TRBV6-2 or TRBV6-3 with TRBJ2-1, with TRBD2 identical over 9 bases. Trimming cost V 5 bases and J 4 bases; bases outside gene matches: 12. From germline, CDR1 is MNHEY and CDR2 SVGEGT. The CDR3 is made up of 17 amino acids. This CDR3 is CASSGDSTSGRYNEQFF. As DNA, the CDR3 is TGTGCCAGCAGTGGTGACTCGACTAGCGGACGATACAATGAGCAGTTCTTC.

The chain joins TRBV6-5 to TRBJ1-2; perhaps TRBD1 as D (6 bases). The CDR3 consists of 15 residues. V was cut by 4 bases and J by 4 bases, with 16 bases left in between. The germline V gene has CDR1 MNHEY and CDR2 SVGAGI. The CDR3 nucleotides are TGTGCCAGCAGTTTAGGGGGGGGGCGCGGCTATGGCTACACCTTC. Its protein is CASSLGGGRGYGYTF.

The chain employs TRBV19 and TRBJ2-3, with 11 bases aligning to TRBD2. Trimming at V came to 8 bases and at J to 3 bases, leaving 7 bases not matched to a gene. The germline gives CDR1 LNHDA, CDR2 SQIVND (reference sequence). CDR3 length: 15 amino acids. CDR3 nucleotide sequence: TGTGCCAGTCATCCGGGACTAGCGGAGACAGATACGCAGTATTTT. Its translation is CASHPGLAETDTQYF.

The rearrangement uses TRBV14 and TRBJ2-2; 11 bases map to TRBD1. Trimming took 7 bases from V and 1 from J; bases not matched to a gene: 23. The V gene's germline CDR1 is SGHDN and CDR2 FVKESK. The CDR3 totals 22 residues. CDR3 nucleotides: TGTGCCAGCAAACACCCACCGGGACAGGGGGAGAAGCGGGGCTGGAACACCGGGGAGCTGTTTTTT. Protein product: CASKHPPGQGEKRGWNTGELFF.

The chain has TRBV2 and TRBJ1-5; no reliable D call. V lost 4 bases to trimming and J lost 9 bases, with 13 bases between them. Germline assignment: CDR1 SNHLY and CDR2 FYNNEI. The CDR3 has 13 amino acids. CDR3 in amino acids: CASSVVLSTPQHF. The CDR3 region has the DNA TGTGCCAGCAGTGTTGTTCTGAGCACGCCCCAGCATTTT.

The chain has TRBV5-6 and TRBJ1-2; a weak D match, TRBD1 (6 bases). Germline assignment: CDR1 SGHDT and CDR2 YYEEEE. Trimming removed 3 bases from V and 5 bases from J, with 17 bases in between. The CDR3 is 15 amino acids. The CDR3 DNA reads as TGTGCCAGCAGCTCTTGGTCTCGTCAGGGGTATGGCTACACCTTC. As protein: CASSSWSRQGYGYTF.

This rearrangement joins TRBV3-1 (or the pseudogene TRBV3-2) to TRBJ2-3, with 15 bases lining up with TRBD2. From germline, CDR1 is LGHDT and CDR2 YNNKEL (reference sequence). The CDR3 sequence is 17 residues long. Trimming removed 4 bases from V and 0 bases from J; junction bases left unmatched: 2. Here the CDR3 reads CASSRTSGRGSTDTQYF. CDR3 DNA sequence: TGTGCCAGCAGCCGGACTAGCGGGAGGGGTAGCACAGATACGCAGTATTTT.